The T cell receptor beta chain described here comes from a study of blood T cell repertoires in COVID-19. Turning to the study itself: PBMCs, B-cell-depleted T cells, or T cells provided the cDNA or gDNA that made up the material.

This clone appeared a single time. The germline gene is not matched at one end of the junction; a read error may be the cause. The CDR3 spans 15 residues. Per germline, CDR1 MNHNY and CDR2 SVGAGI (reference sequence). In the authors' workflow: Amplification from reference gene primers served as the basis for estimated nucleated cell counts. Sequencing was performed with immunoSEQ multiplex PCR; in TCRdb, only in-frame clones are kept and a portion is missing. V, J and clone size are taken as reported in that table, and D and trimming were inferred from the DNA itself. The sample has 90,000 to 100,000 clones; approximately 90% are singletons.

The chain uses TRBV6-6 and TRBJ2-7, with D perhaps matching TRBD1 (6 bases). This clonotype was sampled from a man aged 50 to 60 with acute or convalescent COVID-19. The source material was peripheral blood. The CDR3 loop is CASSDQQGLSHEQYF. CDR3 nucleotides: TGTGCCAGCAGTGACCAACAGGGCCTCTCCCACGAGCAGTACTTC.